This T cell receptor (beta chain) is from a study of regulatory and conventional T cells in RAG deficiency. Study-wide points: Shannon entropy fell and Simpson indices rose in RAG-deficient patients. Compared with controls, unique Treg TCR beta sequences dropped around 100-fold in Omenn syndrome and CID/AS. Omenn patients showed >85% Treg-Tconv overlap and shorter CDR3 lengths.

Conventional CD4+ T cells were sorted from blood as CD25-low CD127-high cells. Unmatched junction bases numbered 10, after V lost 0 bases and J lost 7 bases. The germline V gene has CDR1 SGHRS and CDR2 YFSETQ. This CDR3 has 16 residues. Sequenced by immunoSEQ multiplex PCR; TCRdb stores in-frame clones only, minus some. The data contain about 29,000 clones, 90% to 95% of them seen just once; the ten biggest clones take up 0.15% to 0.2%. Regarding this clone: The antigen remains undetermined.

The same specimen was also included in a second study, on regulatory T cells. That work adds: The PCR used 52 TRBV and 13 TRBJ primers. Patient repertoires had restricted TRB V-J pairs and skewed V and J usage, most in Tregs.

The sequence derives from a human donor in good health. V usage is TRBV5-1 and J usage is TRBJ2-1; 7 bases fit TRBD1. What was sequenced was CD25- CD4+ T cells sorted from blood. The CDR3, as DNA: TGCGCCAGCAGCTTGGACGGGACAGTCTCGTGGAATGAGCAGTTCTTC. The encoded protein is CASSLDGTVSWNEQFF.